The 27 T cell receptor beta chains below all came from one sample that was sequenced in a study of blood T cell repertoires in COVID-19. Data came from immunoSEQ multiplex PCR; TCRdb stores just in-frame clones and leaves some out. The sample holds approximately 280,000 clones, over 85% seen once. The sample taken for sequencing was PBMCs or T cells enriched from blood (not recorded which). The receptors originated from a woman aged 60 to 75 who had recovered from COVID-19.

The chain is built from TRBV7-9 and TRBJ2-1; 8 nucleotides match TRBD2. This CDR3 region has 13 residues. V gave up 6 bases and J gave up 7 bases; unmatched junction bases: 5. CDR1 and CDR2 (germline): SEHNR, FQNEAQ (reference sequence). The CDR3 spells CASSPAGGNEQFF. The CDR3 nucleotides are TGTGCCAGCAGTCCCGCGGGGGGTAATGAGCAGTTCTTC.

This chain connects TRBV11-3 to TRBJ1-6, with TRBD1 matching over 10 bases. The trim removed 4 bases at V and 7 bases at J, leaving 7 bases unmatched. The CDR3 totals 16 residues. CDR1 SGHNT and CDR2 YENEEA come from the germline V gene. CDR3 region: CASSWWTGGSNSPLHF. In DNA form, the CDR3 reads TGTGCCAGCAGCTGGTGGACAGGGGGTTCAAATTCACCCCTCCACTTT. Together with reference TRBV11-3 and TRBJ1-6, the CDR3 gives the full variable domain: EAGVVQSPRYKIIEKKQPVAFWCNPISGHNTLYWYLQNLGQGPELLIRYENEEAVDDSQLPKDRFSAERLKGVDSTLKIQPAELGDSAVYLCASSWWTGGSNSPLHFGNGTRLTVT.

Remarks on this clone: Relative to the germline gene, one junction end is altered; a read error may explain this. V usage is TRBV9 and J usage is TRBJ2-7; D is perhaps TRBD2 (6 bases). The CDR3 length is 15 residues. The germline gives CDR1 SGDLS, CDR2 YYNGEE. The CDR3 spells CASSVGRETSDEQYF. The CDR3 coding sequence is TGTGCCAGCAGCGTAGGCCGGGAGACCTCCGACGAGCAGTACTTC. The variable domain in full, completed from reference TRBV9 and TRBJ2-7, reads DSGVTQTPKHLITATGQRVTLRCSPRSGDLSVYWYQQSLDQGLQFLIQYYNGEERAKGNILERFSAQQFPDLHSELNLSSLELGDSALYFCASSVGRETSDEQYFGPGTRLTVT.

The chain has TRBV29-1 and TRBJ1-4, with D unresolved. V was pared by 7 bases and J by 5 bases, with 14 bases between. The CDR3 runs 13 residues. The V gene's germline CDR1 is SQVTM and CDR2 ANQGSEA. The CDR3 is CSGRGVLNEKLFF. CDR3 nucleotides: TGCAGCGGTCGGGGAGTTCTAAATGAAAAACTGTTTTTT.

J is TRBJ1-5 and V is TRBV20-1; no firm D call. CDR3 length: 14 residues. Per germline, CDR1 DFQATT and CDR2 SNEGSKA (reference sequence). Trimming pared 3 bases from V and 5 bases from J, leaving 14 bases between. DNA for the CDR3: TGCAGTGCTAGTGCCCTAGGGCGGGATCAGCCCCAGCATTTT. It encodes CSASALGRDQPQHF.

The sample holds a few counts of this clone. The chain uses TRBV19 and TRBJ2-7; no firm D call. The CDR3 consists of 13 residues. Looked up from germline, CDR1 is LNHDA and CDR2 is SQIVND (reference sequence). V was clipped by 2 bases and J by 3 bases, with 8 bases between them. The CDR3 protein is CASSINTNYEQYF. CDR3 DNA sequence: TGTGCCAGTAGTATAAACACAAACTACGAGCAGTACTTC.

CDR3 DNA sequence: TGTGCCAGCGGGGGACAGGGCTTGAACACTGAAGCTTTCTTT. This codes for CASGGQGLNTEAFF. The V call is TRBV19, the J call TRBJ1-1; 9 bases fit TRBD1. The trim removed 9 bases at V and 0 bases at J, leaving 5 bases unmatched. From germline, CDR1 is LNHDA and CDR2 SQIVND (reference sequence). There are 14 residues in the CDR3.

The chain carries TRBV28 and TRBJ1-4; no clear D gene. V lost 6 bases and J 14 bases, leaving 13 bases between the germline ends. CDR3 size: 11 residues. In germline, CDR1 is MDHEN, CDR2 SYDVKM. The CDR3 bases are TGTGCCAGCAGGACAACAGATTCCCTGTTTTTT. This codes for CASRTTDSLFF. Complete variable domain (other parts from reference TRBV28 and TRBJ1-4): DVKVTQSSRYLVKRTGEKVFLECVQDMDHENMFWYRQDPGLGLRLIYFSYDVKMKEKGDIPEGYSVSREKKERFSLILESASTNQTSMYLCASRTTDSLFFGSGTQLSVL.

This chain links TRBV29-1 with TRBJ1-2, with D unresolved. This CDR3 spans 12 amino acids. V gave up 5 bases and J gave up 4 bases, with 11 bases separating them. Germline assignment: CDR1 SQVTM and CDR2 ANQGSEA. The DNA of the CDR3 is TGCAGCGTTTCCCTTGAGGTCTATGGCTACACCTTC. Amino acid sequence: CSVSLEVYGYTF.

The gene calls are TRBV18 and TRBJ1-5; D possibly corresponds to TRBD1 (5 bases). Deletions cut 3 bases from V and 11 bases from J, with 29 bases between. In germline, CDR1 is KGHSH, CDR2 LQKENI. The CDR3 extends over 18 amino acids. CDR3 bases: TGTGCCAGCTCACCGGTGGGGCCCCCTTCCCCCCTCCATCTGTCCCAGCATTTT. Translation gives CASSPVGPPSPLHLSQHF.

The CDR3 here is CAWSRGYNQPQHF. DNA for the CDR3: TGTGCCTGGAGTCGGGGGTACAATCAGCCCCAGCATTTT. The chain joins TRBV30 to TRBJ1-5; the D gene is possibly TRBD1 (5 bases). Trimming left V 2 bases short and J 3 bases short, with 8 bases between. This CDR3 is built from 13 residues. Germline loops: CDR1 GTSNPN, CDR2 SVGIG (reference sequence). Drawing the rest from reference TRBV30 and TRBJ1-5, the complete variable domain is SQTIHQWPATLVQPVGSPLSLECTVEGTSNPNLYWYRQAAGRGLQLLFYSVGIGQISSEVPQNLSASRPQDRQFILSSKKLLLSDSGFYLCAWSRGYNQPQHFGDGTRLSIL.

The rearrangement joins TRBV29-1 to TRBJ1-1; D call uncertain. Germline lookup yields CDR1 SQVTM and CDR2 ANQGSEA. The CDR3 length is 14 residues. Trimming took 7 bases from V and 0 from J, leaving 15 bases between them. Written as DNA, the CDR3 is TGCAGCGGCCTCTTTGAGCCCATGAACACTGAAGCTTTCTTT. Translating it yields CSGLFEPMNTEAFF.

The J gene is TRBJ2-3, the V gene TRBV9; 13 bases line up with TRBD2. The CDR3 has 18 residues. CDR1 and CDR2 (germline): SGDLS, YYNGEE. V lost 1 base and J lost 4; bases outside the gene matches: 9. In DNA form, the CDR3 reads TGTGCCAGCAGCGTATCGACTAGCGGGGGGTACCCTCCAGATACGCAGTATTTT. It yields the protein CASSVSTSGGYPPDTQYF.

Written as DNA, the CDR3 is TGTGCCAGCGGCCGAGACAGGGAAGCTTTCTTT. Translated: CASGRDREAFF. The chain combines TRBV2 with TRBJ1-1; D is possibly TRBD1 (6 bases). Germline V gene sequence: CDR1 SNHLY, CDR2 FYNNEI. The CDR3 consists of 11 residues. Trimming left V 8 bases short and J 8 bases short, with 12 bases between.

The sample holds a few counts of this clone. This CDR3 reads CASSSGTYEKLFF. The CDR3 DNA follows: TGTGCCAGCAGCTCTGGGACTTACGAAAAACTGTTTTTT. The V call is TRBV11-2, the J call TRBJ1-4; D is possibly TRBD1 (5 bases). Per germline, CDR1 SGHAT and CDR2 FQNNGV. The germline V and J ends were trimmed by 4 bases and 8 bases, with 11 bases remaining between them. The CDR3 runs to 13 residues.

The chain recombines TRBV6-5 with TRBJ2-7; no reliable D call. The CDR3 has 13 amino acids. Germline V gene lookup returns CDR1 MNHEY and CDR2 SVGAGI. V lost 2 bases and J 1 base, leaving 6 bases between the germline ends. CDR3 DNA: TGTGCCAGCAGTTACGCGAAGTCCTACGAGCAGTACTTC. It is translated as CASSYAKSYEQYF.

The CDR3 region has the DNA TGTGCCAGCAGTCGTGGACTAGCGGGAGCGGCGGGGGAGACCCAGTACTTC. Translated, it gives CASSRGLAGAAGETQYF. The chain joins TRBV6-6 to TRBJ2-5, with 13 bases lining up with TRBD2. The CDR3 is 17 residues long. CDR1 MNHNY and CDR2 SVGAGI come from the germline V gene (reference sequence). V lost 5 bases, J lost 5 bases, and 11 bases stayed unmatched.

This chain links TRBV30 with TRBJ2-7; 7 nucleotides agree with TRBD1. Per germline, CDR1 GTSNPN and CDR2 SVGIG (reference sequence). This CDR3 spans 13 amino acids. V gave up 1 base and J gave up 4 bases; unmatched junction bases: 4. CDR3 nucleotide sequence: TGTGCCTGGAGTGAGGGGGCCGGGTACGAGCAGTACTTC. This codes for CAWSEGAGYEQYF.

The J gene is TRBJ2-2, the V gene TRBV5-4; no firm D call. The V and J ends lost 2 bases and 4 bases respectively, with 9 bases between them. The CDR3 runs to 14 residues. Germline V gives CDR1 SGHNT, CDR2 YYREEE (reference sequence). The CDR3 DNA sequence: TGTGCCAGCAGCTTTACCGAGGTCACCGGGGAGCTGTTTTTT. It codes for CASSFTEVTGELFF.

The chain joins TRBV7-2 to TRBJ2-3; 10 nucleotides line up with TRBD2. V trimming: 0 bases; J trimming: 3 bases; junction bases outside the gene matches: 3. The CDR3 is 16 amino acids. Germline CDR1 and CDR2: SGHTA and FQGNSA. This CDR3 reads CASSLALAGATDTQYF. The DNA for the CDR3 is TGTGCCAGCAGCTTAGCTCTAGCGGGGGCGACAGATACGCAGTATTTT.

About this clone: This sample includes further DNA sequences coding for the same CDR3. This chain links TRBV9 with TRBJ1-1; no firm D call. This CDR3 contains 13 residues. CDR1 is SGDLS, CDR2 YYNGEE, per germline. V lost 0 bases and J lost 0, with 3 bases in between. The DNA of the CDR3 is TGTGCCAGCAGCGTAGCATTGAACACTGAAGCTTTCTTT. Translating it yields CASSVALNTEAFF.

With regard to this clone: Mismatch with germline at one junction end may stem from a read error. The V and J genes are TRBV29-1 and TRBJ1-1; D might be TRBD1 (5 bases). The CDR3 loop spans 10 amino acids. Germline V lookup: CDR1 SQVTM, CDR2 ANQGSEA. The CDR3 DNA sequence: TGCAGCGTTAAGGACACCGAAGCTTTCTTT. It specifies CSVKDTEAFF. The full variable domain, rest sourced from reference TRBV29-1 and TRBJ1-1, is SAVISQKPSRDICQRGTSLTIQCQVDSQVTMMFWYRQQPGQSLTLIATANQGSEATYESGFVIDKFPISRPNLTFSTLTVSNMSPEDSSIYLCSVKDTEAFFGQGTRLTVV.

CDR3 sequence (DNA): TGTGCCAGTAGTTTCGCTAGCGGGAGCTCCTACGAGCAGTACTTC. Translation gives CASSFASGSSYEQYF. The chain has TRBV19 and TRBJ2-7; TRBD2 agrees at 10 bases. The CDR3 is 15 residues long. Germline values: CDR1 LNHDA, CDR2 SQIVND (reference sequence). The V and J ends lost 5 bases and 0 bases, in that order; junction bases with no gene match: 4.

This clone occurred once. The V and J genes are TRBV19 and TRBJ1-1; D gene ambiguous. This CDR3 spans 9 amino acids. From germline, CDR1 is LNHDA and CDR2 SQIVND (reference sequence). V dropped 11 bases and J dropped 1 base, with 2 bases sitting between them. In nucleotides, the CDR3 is TGTGCCCGGAACACTGAAGCTTTCTTT. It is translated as CARNTEAFF.

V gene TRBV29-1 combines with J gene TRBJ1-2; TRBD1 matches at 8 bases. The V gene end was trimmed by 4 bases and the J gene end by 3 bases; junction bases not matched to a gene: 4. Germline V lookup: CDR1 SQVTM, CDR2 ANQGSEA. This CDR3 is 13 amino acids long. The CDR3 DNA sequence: TGCAGCGTTGCCATGGGACAGGACTATGGCTACACCTTC. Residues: CSVAMGQDYGYTF.

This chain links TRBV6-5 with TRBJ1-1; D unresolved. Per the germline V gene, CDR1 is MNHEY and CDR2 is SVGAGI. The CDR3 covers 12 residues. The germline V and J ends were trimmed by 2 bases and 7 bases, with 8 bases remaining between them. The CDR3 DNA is TGTGCCAGCAGTTACGAGGGAGGTGAAGCTTTCTTT. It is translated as CASSYEGGEAFF.

CDR3 nucleotides: TGTGCCAGCTTCCGACAGGGTACATACGAGCAGTACTTC. Its protein product is CASFRQGTYEQYF. The gene calls are TRBV28 and TRBJ2-7; TRBD1 aligns across 7 bases. V trimming: 8 bases; J trimming: 4 bases; junction bases outside the gene matches: 8. In germline, CDR1 is MDHEN, CDR2 SYDVKM. This CDR3 region has 13 residues.